A single sample gave rise to the 32 T cell receptor beta chains below, sequenced in a study of cytomegalovirus exposure and HLA in healthy donors. The PCR was carried out with 60 Vbeta primers and 13 Jbeta primers. The assay was immunoSEQ multiplex PCR, and TCRdb's table has in-frame clones only and misses some. The repertoire holds 50,000 to 55,000 clones, with approximately 52% as singletons. Sequences were obtained from PBMCs. These receptors all come from a human donor in good health.

This clone was seen more than once but under ten times. The chain links TRBV9 to TRBJ1-4; weak D call: TRBD1 (6 bases). Germline V gene sequence: CDR1 SGDLS, CDR2 YYNGEE. This CDR3 has 14 residues. V was pared by 4 bases and J by 1 base, with 8 bases between. CDR3 nucleotide sequence: TGTGCCAGCAGCAGGACAGAAACTAATGAAAAACTGTTTTTT. Protein: CASSRTETNEKLFF.

The V gene is TRBV4-2, the J gene TRBJ1-6; TRBD1 might be the D (5 bases). CDR3 length equals 17 residues. In germline, CDR1 is LGHNA, CDR2 YNFKEQ. Trimming shortened V by 4 bases and J by 9 bases, and 22 bases separated the two germline ends. The CDR3 region has the DNA TGTGCCAGCAGCCCCCAGGTGGGTCAGGGTGGAGTTTCACCCCTCCACTTT. It yields the protein CASSPQVGQGGVSPLHF.

V is TRBV10-3 and J is TRBJ1-5; D not certain. Trimming took off 4 bases at V and 4 bases at J, with 11 bases between the two ends. Per the germline V gene, CDR1 is ENHRY and CDR2 is SYGVKD. The CDR3 is 14 residues long. The CDR3 here is CAISGGGINQPQHF. The CDR3 region has the DNA TGTGCCATCAGTGGTGGAGGAATTAATCAGCCCCAGCATTTT.

A few counts support this clone. The CDR3 spells CAWEHYTGELFF. The CDR3 DNA reads TGTGCCTGGGAGCACTACACCGGGGAGCTGTTTTTT. V gene TRBV30 combines with J gene TRBJ2-2, with D uncertain. The CDR3 is made up of 12 amino acids. The germline gives CDR1 GTSNPN, CDR2 SVGIG (reference sequence). V gave up 5 bases and J gave up 3 bases, with 7 bases separating them.

The chain recombines TRBV27 with TRBJ2-5, with TRBD2 matching 9 bases. Judging by the DNA end, TRBJ2-7 fits better; the J call may be wrong. The germline V gene encodes CDR1 MNHEY and CDR2 SMNVEV (reference sequence). The CDR3 spans 15 residues. The CDR3 sequence: CASSLGLASSPEQYF. CDR3 in DNA: TGTGCCAGCAGTCTTGGACTAGCGTCATCTCCCGAGCAGTACTTC.

Regarding this clone: Germline is not matched at one junction end, which may reflect a read error. Other nucleotide sequences from this sample produce the same CDR3. The rearrangement uses TRBV28 and TRBJ2-7; 8 positions match TRBD1. Germline values: CDR1 MDHEN, CDR2 SYDVKM. The CDR3 spans 14 residues. In DNA form, the CDR3 reads TGCGCCAGCCGTGGACAGGGAAACTCCTACGAGCAGTACTTC. Its translation: CASRGQGNSYEQYF.

V is TRBV6-7 and J is TRBJ2-7, with D possibly matching TRBD2 (6 bases). TRBV6-7 is reported as an ORF; its role is uncertain. Trimming shortened V by 9 bases and J by 3 bases, and 24 bases separated the two germline ends. This CDR3 region has 16 residues. Here the CDR3 DNA reads TGTGCCAGGACACGGGGGTTGGGGGAGGAACGCTACGAGCAGTACTTC. Encoded protein: CARTRGLGEERYEQYF.

This clone was found a few times. V usage is TRBV6-6 and J usage is TRBJ2-7; a weak D match, TRBD2 (6 bases). Deletions cut 0 bases from V and 6 bases from J, with 9 bases between. Germline V gene lookup returns CDR1 MNHNY and CDR2 SVGAGI (reference sequence). The CDR3 is 13 residues long. CDR3 nucleotide sequence: TGTGCCAGCAGTTACTCGGTCGGGGGCGAGCAGTACTTC. Translating it yields CASSYSVGGEQYF.

This clone showed up just a few times. The chain employs TRBV2 and TRBJ1-4; D is uncertain. The CDR3 runs 13 residues. V lost 4 bases to trimming and J lost 4 bases, with 7 bases between them. Germline V gene sequence: CDR1 SNHLY, CDR2 FYNNEI. The CDR3 sequence: CASSGPVNEKLFF. The CDR3 DNA sequence: TGTGCCAGCAGTGGGCCTGTTAATGAAAAACTGTTTTTT.

This clone was seen a handful of times. The rearrangement joins TRBV28 to TRBJ2-5; D possibly corresponds to TRBD1 (6 bases). CDR3 length: 14 amino acids. With 3 bases removed from V and 5 bases from J, the gap between germline ends came to 13 bases. Germline CDR1 is MDHEN and CDR2 is SYDVKM. Here the CDR3 DNA reads TGTGCCAGCAGTTTTTCCAGGGGATGGGAGACCCAGTACTTC. Translating it yields CASSFSRGWETQYF.

The chain uses TRBV19 and TRBJ2-1; 10 nucleotides line up with TRBD2. Losses at the gene ends were 6 bases for V and 9 bases for J; bases not matched to a gene: 8. Per the germline V gene, CDR1 is LNHDA and CDR2 is SQIVND (reference sequence). This CDR3 has 14 amino acids. The CDR3 sequence: CASSILAGNAEQFF. CDR3 bases: TGTGCCAGTAGCATACTAGCGGGGAATGCTGAGCAGTTCTTC.

This clone has more than one count but fewer than ten. The chain combines TRBV30 with TRBJ2-5, with D maybe TRBD2 (6 bases). Deletions cut 4 bases from V and 13 bases from J, with 22 bases between. This CDR3 region has 13 residues. Germline CDR1 reads GTSNPN; CDR2 reads SVGIG (reference sequence). The CDR3 DNA reads TGTGCCTGGAACCAAGCCCCGGGAGCTGCTCTGTACTTC. Translating it yields CAWNQAPGAALYF.

This clone appeared many times. The chain couples TRBV6-1 to TRBJ1-2, with 9 nucleotides matching TRBD1. CDR1 and CDR2 from the germline V gene are MNHNS and SASEGT. The V gene end was trimmed by 3 bases and the J gene end by 7 bases; junction bases not matched to a gene: 12. CDR3 size: 16 residues. In DNA, the CDR3 is TGTGCCAGCAGTGACGAGGGGACAGGGAGCTTCCGTGGCTACACCTTC. Its translation: CASSDEGTGSFRGYTF.

This clone was observed a handful of times. An end of the junction differs from the germline gene, which may be a read error. CDR3 sequence: CSSSSGTGELFF. CDR3 DNA sequence: TGTTCCAGCAGCTCAGGCACCGGGGAGCTGTTTTTT. This chain links TRBV7-9 with TRBJ2-2; D remains ambiguous. Germline CDR1 and CDR2: SEHNR and FQNEAQ (reference sequence). This CDR3 has 12 residues.

This clone occurred a few times. V and J are TRBV5-1 and TRBJ1-1; 9 bases align to TRBD1. The germline V gene encodes CDR1 SGHRS and CDR2 YFSETQ. Germline trimming cut 4 bases from V and 5 bases from J; bases unmatched to any gene: 9. This CDR3 is 15 amino acids long. The CDR3 region is CASSITGTGSTEAFF. CDR3 nucleotides: TGCGCCAGCAGCATTACCGGGACAGGGTCAACTGAAGCTTTCTTT.

The V call is TRBV5-1, the J call TRBJ1-6; 11 nucleotides align to TRBD1. The CDR3 loop spans 15 amino acids. The trim removed 5 bases at V and 7 bases at J, leaving 5 bases unmatched. Germline V gene data show CDR1 as SGHRS and CDR2 as YFSETQ. CDR3 in amino acids: CASRMGQGVNSPLHF. DNA for the CDR3: TGCGCCAGCAGGATGGGACAGGGGGTAAATTCACCCCTCCACTTT.

The V call is TRBV5-4, the J call TRBJ1-3; D unresolved. The V gene's germline CDR1 is SGHNT and CDR2 YYREEE (reference sequence). The CDR3 contains 15 residues. The germline V and J ends were trimmed by 1 base and 5 bases, with 13 bases remaining between them. Here the CDR3 reads CASSLSLGDRNTIYF. CDR3 DNA sequence: TGTGCCAGCAGCTTGTCTTTGGGCGATCGAAACACCATATATTTT.

The chain joins TRBV2 to TRBJ1-1; the D gene is possibly TRBD1 (5 bases). The CDR3 spans 15 residues. Germline lookup yields CDR1 SNHLY and CDR2 FYNNEI. V was shortened by 6 bases and J by 1 base, with 15 bases between the two germline ends. CDR3 loop: CASRARGGTNTEAFF. The CDR3 DNA is TGTGCCAGCAGGGCCCGGGGGGGGACGAACACTGAAGCTTTCTTT.

A note on this clone: This likely comes from a read error, as the CDR3 has no conserved phenylalanine or tryptophan at its end. No DNA is shown, since the ends of the CDR3 on it are uncertain; the CDR3 is the one TCRdb lists. The chain is built from TRBV7-7 and TRBJ1-6. CDR1 is SSHAT, CDR2 FNYEAQ, per germline (reference sequence). The CDR3 length is 9 residues, termini included. Here the CDR3 reads CASSLPGES.

As regards this clone: One end of the junction fails to match germline, which may point to a read error. This sequence joins TRBV4-1 and TRBJ1-2, with D possibly matching TRBD1 (6 bases). Germline V gene lookup returns CDR1 MGHRA and CDR2 YSYEKL. This CDR3 spans 14 amino acids. CDR3 in DNA: TGCGCCAGCAGCTCCCCAGCGGGGGCGGGAGGCTACCCCTTC. This translates into CASSSPAGAGGYPF.

The CDR3 sequence is CASSFTGVSSYEQYF. The CDR3 coding sequence is TGTGCCAGCAGTTTTACCGGGGTGTCCTCCTACGAGCAGTACTTC. The V and J genes are TRBV27 and TRBJ2-7; D is possibly TRBD2 (5 bases). CDR3 size: 15 residues. Germline CDR1 and CDR2: MNHEY and SMNVEV (reference sequence). V lost 3 bases to trimming and J lost 0 bases, with 12 bases between them.

This chain uses TRBV7-8 with TRBJ1-1; 10 positions agree with TRBD1. Trimming removed 6 bases from V and 7 bases from J; junction bases left unmatched: 8. This CDR3 has 14 amino acids. Germline V gene lookup returns CDR1 SGHVS and CDR2 FQNEAQ. The DNA for the CDR3 is TGTGCCAGCAGGGACAGGGGGGGCGATGGTGAAGCTTTCTTT. It encodes CASRDRGGDGEAFF.

In this sample, this clone turned up a few times. This chain links TRBV6-6 with TRBJ1-3; 9 bases agree with TRBD1. The CDR3 loop spans 16 amino acids. The ends lost 4 bases at V and 0 bases at J; junction bases unmatched: 4. From germline, CDR1 is MNHNY and CDR2 SVGAGI (reference sequence). The CDR3 DNA reads as TGTGCCAGCAGTTCCGGGACAGGGACCTCTGGAAACACCATATATTTT. Its protein is CASSSGTGTSGNTIYF.

The V gene is TRBV4-3, the J gene TRBJ2-1; TRBD1 agrees at 7 bases. Unmatched junction bases numbered 7, after V lost 9 bases and J lost 5 bases. CDR3 size: 13 residues. Germline V gives CDR1 LGHNA, CDR2 YSLEER. CDR3 bases: TGCGCCAGGACGCCCGGGACAGACAATGAGCAGTTCTTC. Protein sequence: CARTPGTDNEQFF.

The genes are TRBV5-6 and TRBJ1-2, with D tentatively TRBD1 (6 bases). V lost 0 bases, J lost 5 bases, and 11 bases lay in between. CDR1 and CDR2 from the germline V gene are SGHDT and YYEEEE. The CDR3 runs to 14 residues. This CDR3 is CASSLGRQEYGYTF. The CDR3 nucleotides read TGTGCCAGCAGCTTGGGGCGACAGGAATATGGCTACACCTTC.

This chain connects TRBV30 to TRBJ1-3; 11 bases are shared with TRBD1. The J segment lost 2 bases and the V segment lost 3 bases, leaving 6 bases of the junction unmatched. Germline V lookup: CDR1 GTSNPN, CDR2 SVGIG (reference sequence). This CDR3 comprises 16 residues. The CDR3 loop is CAWRDRGHFAGNTIYF. CDR3 bases: TGTGCCTGGAGGGACAGGGGGCATTTTGCTGGAAACACCATATATTTT.

The gene calls are TRBV29-1 and TRBJ1-1; possibly TRBD1 for D (5 bases). This CDR3 spans 13 amino acids. CDR1 and CDR2 (germline): SQVTM, ANQGSEA. Trimming shortened V by 6 bases and J by 5 bases, and 16 bases separated the two germline ends. The chain's CDR3 is CSVPGLWGTEAFF. For the CDR3, the DNA is TGCAGCGTCCCCGGACTATGGGGGACTGAAGCTTTCTTT.

The rearrangement uses TRBV4-1 and TRBJ1-2; D uncertain. V shed 0 bases and J shed 2 bases, with 10 bases lying between them. CDR3 size: 15 residues. Germline CDR1 is MGHRA and CDR2 is YSYEKL. The chain's CDR3 is CASSQESRTNYGYTF. CDR3 DNA: TGCGCCAGCAGCCAAGAGTCGCGCACGAACTATGGCTACACCTTC.

The chain has TRBV6-5 and TRBJ2-5; 7 nucleotides agree with TRBD1. The CDR3 is 13 residues long. Trimming took 0 bases from V and 13 from J; bases not matched to a gene: 8. The V gene's germline CDR1 is MNHEY and CDR2 SVGAGI. CDR3 DNA: TGTGCCAGCAGTTACTCGGAATGGACAGGAACGTACTTC. Its protein product is CASSYSEWTGTYF.

The chain has TRBV2 and TRBJ1-2; 12 bases agree with TRBD1. V was clipped by 5 bases and J by 8 bases; unmatched bases: 15. Germline CDR1 SNHLY, CDR2 FYNNEI. The CDR3 loop spans 17 amino acids. CDR3 protein: CASSPQARGQGAQGYTF. CDR3 DNA sequence: TGTGCCAGCAGTCCCCAGGCTCGGGGACAGGGGGCGCAAGGCTACACCTTC.

The chain links TRBV5-1 to TRBJ1-6; 10 nucleotides match TRBD1. V lost 4 bases to trimming and J lost 7 bases; unmatched junction nucleotides: 11. Germline V lookup: CDR1 SGHRS, CDR2 YFSETQ. The CDR3 loop spans 17 amino acids. This CDR3 reads CASSREGTGALNSPLHF. The CDR3 coding sequence is TGCGCCAGCAGCAGAGAAGGGACAGGGGCACTAAATTCACCCCTCCACTTT.

V and J are TRBV5-6 and TRBJ2-6; 7 bases match TRBD2. Germline lookup yields CDR1 SGHDT and CDR2 YYEEEE. Trimming cost V 3 bases and J 6 bases; bases outside gene matches: 9. The CDR3 consists of 16 residues. The CDR3 is CASSWGGSRAANVLTF. As DNA, the CDR3 is TGTGCCAGCAGCTGGGGGGGGTCCAGAGCGGCCAACGTCCTGACTTTC.